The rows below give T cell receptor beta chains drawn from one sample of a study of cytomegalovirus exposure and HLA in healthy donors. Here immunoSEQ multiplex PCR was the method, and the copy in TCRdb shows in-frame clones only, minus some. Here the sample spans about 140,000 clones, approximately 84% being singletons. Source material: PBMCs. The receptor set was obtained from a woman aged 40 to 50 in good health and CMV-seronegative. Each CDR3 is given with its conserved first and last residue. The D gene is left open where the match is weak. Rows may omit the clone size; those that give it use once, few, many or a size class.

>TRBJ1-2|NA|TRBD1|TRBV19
CASSHTGGVRNGYTF
TGTGCCAGTAGCCATACAGGGGGCGTGAGGAATGGCTACACCTTC
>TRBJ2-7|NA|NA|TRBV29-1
CSVVIGVPYEQYF
TGCAGCGTTGTGATAGGGGTCCCCTACGAGCAGTACTTC
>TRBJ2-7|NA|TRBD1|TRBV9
CASSEDRDTYEQYF
TGTGCCAGCAGCGAGGACAGGGATACCTACGAGCAGTACTTC
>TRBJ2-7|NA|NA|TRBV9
CASSGDNLYEQYF
TGTGCCAGCAGCGGTGACAACCTCTACGAGCAGTACTTC
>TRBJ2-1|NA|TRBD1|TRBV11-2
CASSPGQGGDEQFF
TGTGCCAGCAGCCCAGGACAGGGGGGGGATGAGCAGTTCTTC
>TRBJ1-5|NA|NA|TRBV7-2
CASSPPGNQPQHF
TGTGCCAGCAGTCCCCCAGGGAATCAGCCCCAGCATTTT
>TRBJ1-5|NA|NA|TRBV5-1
CASSLGSFSGGNQPQHF
TGCGCCAGCAGCTTGGGCTCTTTTTCCGGGGGCAATCAGCCCCAGCATTTT
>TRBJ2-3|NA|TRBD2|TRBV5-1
CASSRAGGTDTQYF
TGCGCCAGCAGCCGGGCGGGGGGCACAGATACGCAGTATTTT
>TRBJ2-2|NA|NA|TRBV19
CASSIGRAGELFF
TGTGCCAGTAGTATAGGGAGAGCCGGGGAGCTGTTTTTT
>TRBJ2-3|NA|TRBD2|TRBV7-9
CASSLTSGTTDTQYF
TGTGCCAGCAGTCTCACTAGCGGAACCACAGATACGCAGTATTTT
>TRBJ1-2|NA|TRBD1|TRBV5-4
CASSIQDRVRYGYTF
TGTGCCAGCAGCATACAAGACAGGGTCCGATATGGCTACACCTTC
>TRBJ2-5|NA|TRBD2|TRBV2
CASRPGLAVETQYF
TGTGCCAGCAGGCCGGGACTAGCTGTTGAGACCCAGTACTTC
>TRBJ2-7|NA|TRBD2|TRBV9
CASSVGGRLTYEQYF
TGTGCCAGCAGCGTCGGCGGGAGGTTAACCTACGAGCAGTACTTC
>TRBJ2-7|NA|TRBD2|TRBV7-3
CASSPRGLAGGTQTHEQYF
TGTGCCAGCAGCCCCCGGGGACTAGCGGGAGGGACCCAGACCCACGAGCAGTACTTC
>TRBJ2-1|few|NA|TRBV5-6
CASSSGTHANEQFF
TGTGCCAGCAGCTCCGGGACTCACGCCAATGAGCAGTTCTTC
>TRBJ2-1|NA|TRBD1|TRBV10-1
CASSGDRGYNEQFF
TGCGCCAGCAGTGGCGACAGGGGATACAATGAGCAGTTCTTC
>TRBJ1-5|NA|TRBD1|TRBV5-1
CASSPDRVRRNQPQHF
TGCGCCAGCAGCCCCGACAGGGTTCGGCGCAATCAGCCCCAGCATTTT
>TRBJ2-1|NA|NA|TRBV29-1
CSGRRPTDLNEQFF
TGCAGCGGGCGGCGTCCCACTGATTTGAATGAGCAGTTCTTC
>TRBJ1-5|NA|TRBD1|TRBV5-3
CARSLFGQGADSNQPQHF
TGTGCCAGAAGCTTGTTTGGACAGGGGGCCGATAGCAATCAGCCCCAGCATTTT
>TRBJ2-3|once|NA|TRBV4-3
CASSQDRFAGHTDTQYF
TGCGCCAGCAGCCAAGATCGATTTGCGGGCCATACAGATACGCAGTATTTT
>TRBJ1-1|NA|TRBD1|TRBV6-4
CASSERTGGKTEAFF
TGTGCCAGCAGTGAAAGGACAGGGGGTAAGACTGAAGCTTTCTTT
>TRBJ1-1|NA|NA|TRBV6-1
CASSRTDMNTEAFF
TGTGCCAGCAGCCGTACAGACATGAACACTGAAGCTTTCTTT
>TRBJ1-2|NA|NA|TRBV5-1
CASSLTPAYGYTF
TGCGCCAGCAGCTTGACACCCGCCTATGGCTACACCTTC
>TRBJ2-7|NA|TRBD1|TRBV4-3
CASSPNPKGDRPYEQYF
TGCGCCAGCAGCCCGAATCCCAAGGGGGACAGGCCCTACGAGCAGTACTTC
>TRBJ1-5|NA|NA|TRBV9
CASSVGPTNDQPQHF
TGTGCCAGCAGCGTAGGTCCGACAAATGATCAGCCCCAGCATTTT
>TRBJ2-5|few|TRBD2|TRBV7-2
CASSSFPRGRAGETQYF
TGTGCCAGCAGCTCATTCCCTCGCGGGAGGGCCGGAGAGACCCAGTACTTC
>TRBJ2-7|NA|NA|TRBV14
CASSQTQFSGRNYEQYF
TGTGCCAGCAGCCAAACCCAATTTTCGGGAAGAAACTACGAGCAGTACTTC
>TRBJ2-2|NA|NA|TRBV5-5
CASSFVIPRVSGNTGELFF
TGTGCCAGCAGCTTTGTCATCCCCAGGGTATCGGGGAACACCGGGGAGCTGTTTTTT
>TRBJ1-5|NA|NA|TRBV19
CASSPQVGGNQPQHF
TGTGCCAGTAGCCCCCAGGTCGGGGGCAATCAGCCCCAGCATTTT
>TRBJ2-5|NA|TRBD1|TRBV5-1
CASSSEGARSGTQYF
TGCGCCAGCAGCTCTGAGGGGGCCCGCTCCGGGACCCAGTACTTC
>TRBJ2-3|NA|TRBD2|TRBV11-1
CASSPPYSGSLDTQYF
TGTGCCAGCAGCCCGCCTTATAGCGGGAGTCTGGATACGCAGTATTTT
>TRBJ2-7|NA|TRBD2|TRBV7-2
CASSLVRREGQRYF
TGTGCCAGCAGCTTAGTTCGGCGGGAGGGCCAACGGTACTTC
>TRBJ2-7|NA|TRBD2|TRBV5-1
CASSPLAGSYEQYF
TGCGCCAGCAGTCCGCTAGCGGGCTCCTACGAGCAGTACTTC
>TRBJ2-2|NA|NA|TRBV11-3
CASSLETGTGELFF
TGTGCCAGCAGCTTAGAAACAGGGACCGGGGAGCTGTTTTTT
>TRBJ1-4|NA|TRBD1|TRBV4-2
CASSKSGQTNEKLFF
TGTGCCAGCAGCAAGTCGGGACAGACTAATGAAAAACTGTTTTTT
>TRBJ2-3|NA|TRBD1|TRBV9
CASSVASQGAGDTQYF
TGTGCCAGCAGCGTAGCATCTCAGGGGGCGGGAGATACGCAGTATTTT
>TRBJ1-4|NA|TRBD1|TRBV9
CASSVGQGLGEKLFF
TGTGCCAGCAGCGTAGGACAGGGCCTGGGAGAAAAACTGTTTTTT
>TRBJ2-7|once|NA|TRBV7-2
CASSLNQLGSSYEQYF
TGTGCCAGCAGCTTAAACCAATTAGGGAGCTCCTACGAGCAGTACTTC
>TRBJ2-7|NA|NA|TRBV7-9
CASSLDTYEQYF
TGTGCCAGCAGCTTAGATACCTACGAGCAGTACTTC
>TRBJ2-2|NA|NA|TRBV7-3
CASSLGLAHTGELFF
TGTGCCAGCAGCTTAGGGCTAGCGCACACCGGGGAGCTGTTTTTT
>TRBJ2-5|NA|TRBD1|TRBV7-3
CASSFARTGGIQETQYF
TGTGCCAGCAGCTTCGCGCGGACAGGGGGCATCCAAGAGACCCAGTACTTC
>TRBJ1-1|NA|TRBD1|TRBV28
CASTGTGGSRPEAFF
TGTGCCAGTACCGGGACAGGGGGCTCAAGGCCTGAAGCTTTCTTT
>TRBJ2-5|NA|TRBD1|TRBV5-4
CASSPGTVVSETQYF
TGTGCCAGCAGCCCCGGGACAGTGGTTTCCGAGACCCAGTACTTC
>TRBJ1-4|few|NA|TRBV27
CASSLGGAREKLFF
TGTGCCAGCAGCCTGGGGGGAGCACGGGAAAAACTGTTTTTT
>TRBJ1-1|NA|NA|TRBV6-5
CASSYSGEDEAFF
TGTGCCAGCAGTTACTCTGGGGAGGATGAAGCTTTCTTT
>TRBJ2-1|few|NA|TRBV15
CATSRDLASINEQFF
TGTGCCACCAGCAGAGATTTGGCCTCGATCAATGAGCAGTTCTTC
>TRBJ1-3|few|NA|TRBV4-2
CASSQEEGRGGNTIYF
TGTGCCAGCAGCCAAGAAGAAGGCAGGGGCGGAAACACCATATATTTT
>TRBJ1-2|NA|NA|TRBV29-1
CSVWGSNYGYTF
TGCAGCGTTTGGGGCAGTAACTATGGCTACACCTTC
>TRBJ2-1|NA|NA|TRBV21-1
CASRDRGQHNEQFF
TGTGCCAGCCGAGACAGGGGGCAACACAATGAGCAGTTCTTC
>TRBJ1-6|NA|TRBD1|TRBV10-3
CAISESSGTAYNSPLHF
TGTGCCATCAGTGAGTCATCTGGGACAGCATATAATTCACCCCTCCACTTT
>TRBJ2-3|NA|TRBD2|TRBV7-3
CASSLPGLANTQYF
TGTGCCAGCAGCCTCCCGGGACTAGCGAATACGCAGTATTTT
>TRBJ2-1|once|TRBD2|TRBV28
CASRTSGSWNEQFF
TGTGCCAGCAGAACTAGCGGGAGTTGGAATGAGCAGTTCTTC
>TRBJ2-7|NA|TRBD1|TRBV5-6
CASSRQGAYEQYF
TGTGCCAGCAGCAGACAGGGGGCTTACGAGCAGTACTTC
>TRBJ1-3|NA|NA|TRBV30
CAWTPFRHFSGSTIYF
TGTGCCTGGACCCCCTTTAGACACTTCTCTGGAAGCACCATATATTTT
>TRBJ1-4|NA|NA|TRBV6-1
CASSSRGDNEKLFF
TGTGCCAGCAGTTCCCGGGGGGATAATGAAAAACTGTTTTTT
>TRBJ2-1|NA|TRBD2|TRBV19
CASSIREAQFF
TGTGCCAGTAGTATACGGGAGGCGCAGTTCTTC
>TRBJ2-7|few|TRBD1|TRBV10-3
CAIRVTGGAYEQYF
TGTGCCATCAGAGTGACAGGGGGAGCCTACGAGCAGTACTTC
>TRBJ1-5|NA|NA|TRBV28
CASSLQNQPQHF
TGTGCCAGCAGTTTACAAAATCAGCCCCAGCATTTT